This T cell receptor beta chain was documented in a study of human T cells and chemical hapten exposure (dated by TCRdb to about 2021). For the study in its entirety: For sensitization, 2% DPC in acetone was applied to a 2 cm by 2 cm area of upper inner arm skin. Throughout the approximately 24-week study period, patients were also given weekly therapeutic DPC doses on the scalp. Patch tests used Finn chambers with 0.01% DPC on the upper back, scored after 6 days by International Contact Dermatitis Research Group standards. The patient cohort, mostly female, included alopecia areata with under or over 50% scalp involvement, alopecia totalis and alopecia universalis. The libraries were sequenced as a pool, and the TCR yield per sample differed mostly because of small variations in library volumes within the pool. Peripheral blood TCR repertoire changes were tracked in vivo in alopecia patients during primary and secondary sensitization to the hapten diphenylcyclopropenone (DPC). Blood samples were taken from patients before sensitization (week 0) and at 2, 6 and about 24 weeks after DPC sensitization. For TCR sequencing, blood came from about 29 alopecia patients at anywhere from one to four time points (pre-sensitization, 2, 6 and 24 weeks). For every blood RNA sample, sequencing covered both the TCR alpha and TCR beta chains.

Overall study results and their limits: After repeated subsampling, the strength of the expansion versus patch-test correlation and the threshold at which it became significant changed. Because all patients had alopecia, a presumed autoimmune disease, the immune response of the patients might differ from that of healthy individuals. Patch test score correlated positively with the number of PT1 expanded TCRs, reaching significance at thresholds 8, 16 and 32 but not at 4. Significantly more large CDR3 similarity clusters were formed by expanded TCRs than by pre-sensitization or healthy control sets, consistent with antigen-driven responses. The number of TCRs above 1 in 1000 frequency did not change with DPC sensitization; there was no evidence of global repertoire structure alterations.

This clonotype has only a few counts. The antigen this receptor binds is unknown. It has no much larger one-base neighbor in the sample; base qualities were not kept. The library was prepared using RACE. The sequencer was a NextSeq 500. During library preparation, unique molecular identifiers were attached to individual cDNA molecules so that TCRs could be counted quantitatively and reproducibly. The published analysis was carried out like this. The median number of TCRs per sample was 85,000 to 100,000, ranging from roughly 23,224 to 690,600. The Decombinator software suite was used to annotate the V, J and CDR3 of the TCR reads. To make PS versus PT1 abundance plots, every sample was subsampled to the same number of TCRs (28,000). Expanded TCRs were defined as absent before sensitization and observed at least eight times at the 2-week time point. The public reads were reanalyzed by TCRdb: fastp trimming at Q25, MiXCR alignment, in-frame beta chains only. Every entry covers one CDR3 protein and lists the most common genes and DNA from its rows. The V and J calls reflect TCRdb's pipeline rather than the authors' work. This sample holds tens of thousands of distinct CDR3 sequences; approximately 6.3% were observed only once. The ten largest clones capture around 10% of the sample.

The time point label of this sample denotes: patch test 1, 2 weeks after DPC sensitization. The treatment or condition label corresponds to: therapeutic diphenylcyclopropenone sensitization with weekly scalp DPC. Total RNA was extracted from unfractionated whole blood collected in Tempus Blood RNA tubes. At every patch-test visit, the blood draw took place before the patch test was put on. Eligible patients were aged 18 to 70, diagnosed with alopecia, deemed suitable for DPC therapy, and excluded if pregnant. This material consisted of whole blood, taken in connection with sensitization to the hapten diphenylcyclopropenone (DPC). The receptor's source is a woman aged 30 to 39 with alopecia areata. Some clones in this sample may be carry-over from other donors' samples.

For the CDR3, the sequence is CASSQGIGELFF. The nucleotide sequence reads TGTGCCAGTAGTCAGGGTATCGGGGAGCTGTTTTTT. The sequence joins TRBV19 to TRBJ2-2, with TRBD1 tentatively as D gene (5 bases match). Its CDR3 holds 12 amino acids, cysteine through phenylalanine. Only CDR3 DNA remains: 36 bases, in frame from the first base. CDR1 and CDR2 (LNHDA, SQIVND) derive from the germline V gene (reference sequence). Cut back by 5 bases and 7 bases, the V and J ends lie 8 bases apart.